A single sample gave rise to the 28 T cell receptor beta chains below, sequenced in a study of T cells in tuberculosis. This table comes from immunoSEQ multiplex PCR, and its TCRdb copy is limited to in-frame clones, with some not included. The sample comprises fewer than 35,000 clones, roughly 83% of which are singletons, and more than 4.5% rests with the top ten. Noted time point: new active TB diagnosis, blood taken before or within 7 days of starting treatment. Source: PBMCs, taken at tuberculosis diagnosis. These TCRs come from an adult with tuberculosis.

This sequence joins TRBV6-5 and TRBJ2-7; 10 bases are shared with TRBD1. The length of the CDR3 is 14 residues. CDR1 and CDR2 (germline): MNHEY, SVGAGI. The J segment lost 5 bases and the V segment lost 2 bases, leaving 3 bases of the junction unmatched. The CDR3 coding sequence is TGTGCCAGCAGTTACGGACAGGGGGTCCACGAGCAGTACTTC. Its protein is CASSYGQGVHEQYF.

The gene calls are TRBV2 and TRBJ1-5; D is unclear. The CDR3 length is 16 residues. Per germline, CDR1 SNHLY and CDR2 FYNNEI. Trimming cost V 6 bases and J 2 bases, with 17 bases left between them. The CDR3 nucleotides read TGTGCCAGCAGCTCCCCGGGAGGGAGGGGCAATCAGCCCCAGCATTTT. Its translation: CASSSPGGRGNQPQHF.

The chain employs TRBV5-3 and TRBJ2-1; D gene uncertain. TRBV5-3 counts as an open reading frame of uncertain function. The CDR3 runs to 10 residues. Trimming took off 7 bases at V and 12 bases at J, with 11 bases between the two ends. The CDR3 sequence: CARGPLRQFF. CDR3 sequence (DNA): TGTGCCAGAGGGCCCTTACGGCAGTTCTTC.

J is TRBJ2-1 and V is TRBV9, with TRBD2 matching 12 bases. V shed 7 bases and J 8 bases; nucleotides not matched to a gene: 7. The CDR3 covers 14 residues. Germline CDR1 and CDR2: SGDLS and YYNGEE. The DNA of the CDR3 is TGTGCCAGCGCCCGACTAGCGGGGGCGTATGAGCAGTTCTTC. Protein product: CASARLAGAYEQFF.

This clone appeared a single time. This chain links TRBV5-1 with TRBJ1-1, with 7 positions matching TRBD1. This CDR3 is 15 amino acids long. Germline CDR1 SGHRS, CDR2 YFSETQ. V lost 7 bases, J lost 2 bases, and 11 bases stayed unmatched. The DNA of the CDR3 is TGCGCCAGCGTACTTACACAGGGGACTAACACTGAAGCTTTCTTT. Translated, it gives CASVLTQGTNTEAFF. Using reference TRBV5-1 and TRBJ1-1 for the parts outside the CDR3, the full variable domain is KAGVTQTPRYLIKTRGQQVTLSCSPISGHRSVSWYQQTPGQGLQFLFEYFSETQRNKGNFPGRFSGRQFSNSRSEMNVSTLELGDSALYLCASVLTQGTNTEAFFGQGTRLTVV.

The J gene is TRBJ2-1, the V gene TRBV6-4; 14 bases fit TRBD2. There are 16 residues in the CDR3. V dropped 3 bases and J dropped 6; count of bases not matched to a gene: 4. Germline lookup yields CDR1 MRHNA and CDR2 SNTAGT. CDR3 sequence reads: CASSEAGTSGSNEQFF. The CDR3, as DNA: TGTGCCAGCAGTGAGGCCGGGACTAGCGGGAGCAATGAGCAGTTCTTC.

The gene calls are TRBV10-3 and TRBJ1-1; possible D gene TRBD1, 6 bases. V lost 3 bases and J 2 bases, leaving 10 bases between the germline ends. The germline CDR1 and CDR2 sequences are ENHRY and SYGVKD. CDR3 length: 14 amino acids. The DNA for the CDR3 is TGTGCCATCAGTGATAGGACAGCCAACACTGAAGCTTTCTTT. Amino acids: CAISDRTANTEAFF.

The chain employs TRBV2 and TRBJ2-1; TRBD2 matches at 9 bases. V shed 0 bases, J shed 9 bases, and the junction held 6 bases outside the gene matches. The CDR3 consists of 15 residues. Germline CDR1 SNHLY, CDR2 FYNNEI. The CDR3 DNA reads TGTGCCAGCAGTGAAGCTAGCGGGAGTGGCGCTGAGCAGTTCTTC. It specifies CASSEASGSGAEQFF.

This chain uses TRBV27 with TRBJ1-3, with D perhaps matching TRBD1 (5 bases). Germline lookup yields CDR1 MNHEY and CDR2 SMNVEV (reference sequence). Deletions cut 6 bases from V and 0 bases from J, with 15 bases between. This CDR3 spans 16 amino acids. DNA of the CDR3: TGTGCCAGCAGCCGTGCGGGACCCTACTCTGGAAACACCATATATTTT. Protein sequence: CASSRAGPYSGNTIYF.

The gene calls are TRBV7-6 and TRBJ2-1; D might be TRBD2 (6 bases). This CDR3 region has 17 residues. Germline CDR1 reads SGHVS; CDR2 reads FNYEAQ. V was trimmed by 1 base and J by 2 bases, leaving 15 bases between them. CDR3 in DNA: TGTGCCAGCAGCTTAGGTGAAGGCGGCGGGGCCTACAATGAGCAGTTCTTC. Amino acid sequence: CASSLGEGGGAYNEQFF.

This chain links TRBV11-2 with TRBJ2-7; tentatively, D is TRBD2 (5 bases). The CDR3 extends over 14 amino acids. V was clipped by 5 bases and J by 2 bases, with 13 bases between them. Germline CDR1 is SGHAT and CDR2 is FQNNGV. The CDR3 spells CASSAVRAPYEQYF. The CDR3 coding sequence is TGTGCCAGCAGCGCAGTGAGGGCCCCCTACGAGCAGTACTTC.

The sample holds one count of this clone. The CDR3 is CASRLDNEQFF. The CDR3 DNA is TGTGCCAGCAGGCTAGACAATGAGCAGTTCTTC. The J gene is TRBJ2-1, the V gene TRBV6-1; no reliable D call. V lost 6 bases to trimming and J lost 5 bases, with 5 bases between them. The germline V gene encodes CDR1 MNHNS and CDR2 SASEGT. The CDR3 has 11 residues.

The rearrangement uses TRBV10-3 and TRBJ1-5; TRBD1 might be the D (6 bases). Germline CDR1 reads ENHRY; CDR2 reads SYGVKD. This CDR3 has 16 amino acids. V shed 0 bases and J shed 6 bases, with 15 bases lying between them. CDR3 amino acids: CAISESGTPRGQPQHF. In DNA, the CDR3 is TGTGCCATCAGTGAGTCTGGGACACCAAGGGGTCAGCCCCAGCATTTT.

The V call is TRBV19, the J call TRBJ1-2; D gene uncertain. V was shortened by 8 bases and J by 0 bases, with 10 bases between the two germline ends. CDR1 is LNHDA and CDR2 is SQIVND in the germline V gene (reference sequence). There are 13 residues in the CDR3. CDR3 in DNA: TGTGCCAGTCGCCGAGTACCTAACTATGGCTACACCTTC. Protein: CASRRVPNYGYTF.

This chain uses TRBV5-8 with TRBJ1-4, with 7 bases lining up with TRBD1. CDR3 size: 13 residues. Germline CDR1 reads SGHTS; CDR2 reads YDEGEE. J was trimmed by 11 bases and V by 4 bases; bases with no gene match: 8. The CDR3 DNA follows: TGTGCCAGCAGCGGTCAGGGGGTTGGCAAACTGTTTTTT. Translating gives CASSGQGVGKLFF. The entire variable domain, with the rest obtained from reference TRBV5-8 and TRBJ1-4, is as follows: EAGVTQSPTHLIKTRGQQATLRCSPISGHTSVYWYQQALGLGLQFLLWYDEGEERNRGNFPPRFSGRQFPNYSSELNVNALELEDSALYLCASSGQGVGKLFFGSGTQLSVL.

This chain uses TRBV6-1 with TRBJ1-1, with D unclear. The ends were cut back, 3 bases at V and 3 bases at J, with 8 bases in the middle. The CDR3 loop spans 13 amino acids. CDR1 is MNHNS and CDR2 is SASEGT in the germline V gene. DNA for the CDR3: TGTGCCAGCAGTGAGGCCCTTTACACTGAAGCTTTCTTT. Its translation: CASSEALYTEAFF.

This chain uses TRBV28 with TRBJ2-2, with 8 bases matching TRBD1. The CDR3 has 16 amino acids. The V segment lost 4 bases and the J segment 5 bases; nucleotides outside the gene matches: 9. Germline CDR1 MDHEN, CDR2 SYDVKM. The CDR3 DNA sequence: TGTGCCAGCAGTTCCGGTGCAGGGGGCAGGACCGGGGAGCTGTTTTTT. Its translation: CASSSGAGGRTGELFF. The full variable domain, its missing parts supplied by reference TRBV28 and TRBJ2-2, is DVKVTQSSRYLVKRTGEKVFLECVQDMDHENMFWYRQDPGLGLRLIYFSYDVKMKEKGDIPEGYSVSREKKERFSLILESASTNQTSMYLCASSSGAGGRTGELFFGEGSRLTVL.

The chain employs TRBV4-1 and TRBJ2-7; 7 bases are a match to TRBD2. The trim removed 3 bases at V and 3 bases at J, leaving 11 bases unmatched. Germline lookup yields CDR1 MGHRA and CDR2 YSYEKL. This CDR3 spans 16 amino acids. The CDR3 DNA reads TGCGCCAGCAGCCAGGGTGGACTAGTTGTAGGCTACGAGCAGTACTTC. Translating gives CASSQGGLVVGYEQYF.

The chain combines TRBV7-9 with TRBJ2-7; 8 bases align to TRBD1. The CDR3 contains 15 residues. Per the germline V gene, CDR1 is SEHNR and CDR2 is FQNEAQ (reference sequence). V lost 0 bases to trimming and J lost 6 bases; unmatched junction nucleotides: 7. DNA for the CDR3: TGTGCCAGCAGCTTAGCAGGACAGGGAGTCAGCGAGCAGTACTTC. It encodes CASSLAGQGVSEQYF.

The V call is TRBV7-3, the J call TRBJ2-1; the match to TRBD2 covers 13 bases. V shed 0 bases, J shed 9 bases, and the junction held 2 bases outside the gene matches. The CDR3 totals 15 residues. The germline V gene encodes CDR1 SGHTA and CDR2 FQGTGA. DNA for the CDR3: TGTGCCAGCAGCTTAACACTAGCGGGAGGGGGTGAGCAGTTCTTC. Amino acids: CASSLTLAGGGEQFF.

The J gene is TRBJ2-7, the V gene TRBV6-1, with TRBD2 matching over 12 bases. Germline V lookup: CDR1 MNHNS, CDR2 SASEGT. J gave up 8 bases and V 1 base, and 6 bases lay outside the gene matches. This CDR3 is 15 amino acids long. CDR3 in amino acids: CASSEELAGGRKQYF. The CDR3 DNA sequence: TGTGCCAGCAGTGAAGAGCTAGCGGGGGGGCGAAAGCAGTACTTC.

The chain carries TRBV11-1 and TRBJ2-1, with 10 bases aligning to TRBD1. In germline, CDR1 is SGHAT, CDR2 FQDESV (reference sequence). The CDR3 has 15 residues. V was pared by 3 bases and J by 1 base, with 0 bases of the junction left unmatched. CDR3 in DNA: TGTGCCAGCAGCTTGGGACAGGGGTCCTACAATGAGCAGTTCTTC. Translating gives CASSLGQGSYNEQFF.

V usage is TRBV6-5 and J usage is TRBJ1-1, with D perhaps TRBD1 (5 bases). V was cut by 0 bases and J by 5 bases, with 10 bases left in between. CDR3 length: 14 residues. CDR1 MNHEY and CDR2 SVGAGI come from the germline V gene. The CDR3 nucleotides are TGTGCCAGCAGTTACTCCAGGGTGGGGACTGAAGCTTTCTTT. Amino acids: CASSYSRVGTEAFF.

This chain joins TRBV7-2 and TRBJ2-1; 11 nucleotides match TRBD2. CDR3 length equals 13 residues. Per the germline V gene, CDR1 is SGHTA and CDR2 is FQGNSA. Trimming cost V 10 bases and J 4 bases; bases outside gene matches: 3. The CDR3 nucleotides are TGTGCCACCGGGACTAGCGGTTACAATGAGCAGTTCTTC. Protein product: CATGTSGYNEQFF.

This chain uses TRBV5-1 with TRBJ2-1, with TRBD2 as a possible D gene (6 bases). Trimming pared 0 bases from V and 3 bases from J, leaving 19 bases between. Germline CDR1 SGHRS, CDR2 YFSETQ. CDR3 length: 18 residues. The CDR3 DNA reads TGCGCCAGCAGCTTGGGAATTGATTCGGGACTCGTCTACAATGAGCAGTTCTTC. Residues: CASSLGIDSGLVYNEQFF.

The chain joins TRBV19 to TRBJ2-7; TRBD2 is a possible D gene (5 bases). Germline lookup yields CDR1 LNHDA and CDR2 SQIVND (reference sequence). Deletions cut 2 bases from V and 3 bases from J, with 5 bases between. CDR3 length: 12 residues. CDR3 in DNA: TGTGCCAGTAGTATACGGGGCTACGAGCAGTACTTC. The encoded protein is CASSIRGYEQYF. Complete variable domain (other parts from reference TRBV19 and TRBJ2-7): DGGITQSPKYLFRKEGQNVTLSCEQNLNHDAMYWYRQDPGQGLRLIYYSQIVNDFQKGDIAEGYSVSREKKESFPLTVTSAQKNPTAFYLCASSIRGYEQYFGPGTRLTVT.

The J gene is TRBJ2-1, the V gene TRBV27; D call uncertain. Per germline, CDR1 MNHEY and CDR2 SMNVEV (reference sequence). Trimming removed 0 bases at V and 5 bases at J, with 8 bases between. CDR3 size: 14 residues. This CDR3 is CASSLSRNNNEQFF. The CDR3 nucleotides read TGTGCCAGCAGTTTATCCAGGAATAACAATGAGCAGTTCTTC.

This clone came up once. The CDR3 nucleotides are TGTGCCAGCAGCTTAAATGCAGTTAATGAGCAGTTCTTC. As protein: CASSLNAVNEQFF. This chain connects TRBV11-3 to TRBJ2-1, with unresolved D. CDR3 size: 13 residues. Germline V gene data show CDR1 as SGHNT and CDR2 as YENEEA. V was cut by 2 bases and J by 7 bases, with 9 bases left in between.